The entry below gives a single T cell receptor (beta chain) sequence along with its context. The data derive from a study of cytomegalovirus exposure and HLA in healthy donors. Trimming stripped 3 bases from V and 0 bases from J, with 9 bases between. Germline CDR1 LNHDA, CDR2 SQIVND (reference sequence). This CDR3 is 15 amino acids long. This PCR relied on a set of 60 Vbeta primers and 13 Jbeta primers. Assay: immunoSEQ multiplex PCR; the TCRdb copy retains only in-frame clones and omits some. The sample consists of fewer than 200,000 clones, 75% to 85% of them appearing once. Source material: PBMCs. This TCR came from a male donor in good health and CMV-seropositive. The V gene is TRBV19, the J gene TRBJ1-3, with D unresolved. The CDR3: CASSILPGSGNTIYF. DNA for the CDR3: TGTGCCAGTAGTATCCTCCCAGGCTCTGGAAACACCATATATTTT.